The entry that follows covers one T cell receptor beta chain sequence. The sample comes from a study of shared clonotypes between healthy human individuals. The V gene lost 6 bases and the J gene lost 4 bases, with 14 bases spanning the gap. Germline-derived CDR1 and CDR2 are SGHRS and YFSETQ. The CDR3 spans 13 residues. Assay used: immunoSEQ multiplex PCR; TCRdb lists only in-frame clones, some missing. The sample contains around 1.6 million clones, around 98% of which appear only once. The specimen was naive CD4+ T cells sorted from blood. This sample's subset: CD45RA+ positively selected. This clonotype originated in a man aged 30 to 39 in good health. V gene TRBV5-1 combines with J gene TRBJ2-7; D may be TRBD1 (5 bases). The CDR3 sequence is CASTSGPGYEQYF. CDR3 bases: TGCGCCAGCACCTCCGGGCCAGGGTACGAGCAGTACTTC. Filled out from reference TRBV5-1 and TRBJ2-7, the complete variable domain reads KAGVTQTPRYLIKTRGQQVTLSCSPISGHRSVSWYQQTPGQGLQFLFEYFSETQRNKGNFPGRFSGRQFSNSRSEMNVSTLELGDSALYLCASTSGPGYEQYFGPGTRLTVT.